A selection of T cell receptor beta chains follows, all from one sample in a study of T cells in Graves' hyperthyroidism and ophthalmopathy. TCRdb re-derived calls from the multiplex PCR reads in MiXCR, one entry per CDR3 protein. Found here are 600,000 to 700,000 distinct CDR3 sequences, roughly 46% of them singletons; the top ten hold approximately 6.8%. The specimen sequenced was peripheral blood or thyroid tissue (not recorded which). These receptors originate from an adult man with Graves' disease, either hyperthyroidism or ophthalmopathy (not recorded which). Both conserved end residues are trimmed from each CDR3. The order of the fields is V gene, CDR3 protein.

TRBV10-3,ASWSGSSYEQY
TRBV5-1,ASSLTGEMNGYT
TRBV4-1,ASSQYLANTGELF
TRBV2,ASSEASGVRQY
TRBV6-1,ASCLTGVGEQY
TRBV20-1,SARSRGKLSWAF
TRBV6-1,ASGTSGGAYEQY
TRBV5-1,ASSSRTGGPGETQY
TRBV10-2,ASSEFAWGQGSSPLH
TRBV25-1,ASSATPDSPLH
TRBV11-2,ASSFGTGGAF
TRBV6-1,ASSEVLGQGYEQY
TRBV12-3/TRBV12-4,ASSHPDRVVYGYT
TRBV7-6,ASSARTGTSWETQY
TRBV2,ASQRNEKLF
TRBV12-3/TRBV12-4,ASRRYRGVDTEAF
TRBV6-5,ASSYWRTDGEQY
TRBV6-6,ASSEVRTGNTEAF
TRBV20-1,SAKTNRFQSNTEAF
TRBV20-1,SARDFQQSHSPLH
TRBV2,ASSYADSNSPLH
TRBV19,ASKNPTGRSPLH
TRBV29-1,SVSQGDTEAF
TRBV19,ASSIRATGGTTGANVLT
TRBV5-1,ASSPGQGSGETQY
TRBV19,ASSLLGRGAEAF
TRBV19,ASSASPIMTGRLNTNYGYT
TRBV5-1,ASSAALIIDSREQY
TRBV2,ASSLLGGNQPQH
TRBV19,ASSIFAGGGEKLF
TRBV19,ASSPRLGRTEAF
TRBV24-1,ATSGRGGETQY
TRBV10-3,AISESTAGNYGYT
TRBV10-3,AISERGDVYEQY
TRBV7-9,ASSTSGTGGTPSNQPQH
TRBV7-9,ASSSGTGDEQY
TRBV5-8,ASSWGLAGNGELF
TRBV29-1,SVDPSSPRVDYGYT
TRBV7-8,ASSLEPGGYTEAF
TRBV20-1,SAPGQGTERASYEQY
TRBV7-2,ASSLHPGRTTNEKLF
TRBV7-2,ASSDPTGFSGYT
TRBV12-5,ASGLMGVETQY
TRBV10-3,ATQPGQGAVDYGYT
TRBV10-3,AISESPGLTGNTIY
TRBV14,ASSQESLFVGGYT
TRBV12-3/TRBV12-4,ASSFRKLTGVDTEAF
TRBV10-2,ASSDGISGNTIY
TRBV19,ASRTGTEAF
TRBV7-4,ASSQDPPLTGGETEAF
TRBV7-3,ASSLTTGLNYGYT